This is a list of T cell receptor beta chains from one sample in a study of cytomegalovirus exposure and HLA in healthy donors. Produced via immunoSEQ multiplex PCR; TCRdb's table is partial and in-frame only. The table records fewer than 120,000 clones, around 76% of them present only once. Sample: PBMCs. The source is a man aged 25-40 years in good health and CMV-seropositive. CDR3s include the opening cysteine and the closing phenylalanine or tryptophan. The D gene is left open where the match is weak. Clone size is shown for a subset of rows, as once, few, many or a class of expanded clone.

d_gene | j_gene | abundance | v_gene | CDR3nt | CDR3aa
. | TRBJ2-5 | . | TRBV7-9 | TGTGCCAGCAGCCCCGCAACTTACCAAGAGACCCAGTACTTC | CASSPATYQETQYF
. | TRBJ2-5 | . | TRBV27 | TGTGCCAGCAGTCCTTGGACAGAAGAGACCCAGTACTTC | CASSPWTEETQYF
. | TRBJ2-7 | once | TRBV4-2 | TGTGCCAGCAGCCAAGGGCGGAACTACGAGCAGTACTTC | CASSQGRNYEQYF
. | TRBJ2-6 | . | TRBV7-9 | TGTGCCAGCAGCTTAGCCAGGGTGTACGACGTCCTGACTTTC | CASSLARVYDVLTF
. | TRBJ1-5 | . | TRBV2 | TGTGCCAGCTCCACAGGGCCACCCGGGCAGCCCCAGCATTTT | CASSTGPPGQPQHF
. | TRBJ2-5 | . | TRBV7-7 | TGTGCTAGCAGCTACTGGCAGGAAGAGACCCAGTACTTC | CASSYWQEETQYF
. | TRBJ2-7 | . | TRBV29-1 | TGCAGCGGCGTCATGACAGGCGCTGGGCAGTACTTC | CSGVMTGAGQYF
. | TRBJ1-6 | . | TRBV27 | TGTGCCAGCAGTTTAGGGTCGGGTAGAAATTCACCCCTCCACTTT | CASSLGSGRNSPLHF
. | TRBJ1-4 | once | TRBV6-5 | TGTGCCAGCAGTTACGGCAAAAATGAAAAACTGTTTTTT | CASSYGKNEKLFF
TRBD1 | TRBJ1-1 | few | TRBV7-9 | TGTGCCAGCAGCCCCGGACAGGGCACTGAAGCTTTCTTT | CASSPGQGTEAFF
. | TRBJ1-1 | . | TRBV27 | TGTGCCAGCAGTTTGGGCACAGGGACTGAAGCTTTCTTT | CASSLGTGTEAFF
. | TRBJ2-5 | . | TRBV27 | TGTGCCAGCAGTTTATGGGGGGGGCGCGAGACCCAGTACTTC | CASSLWGGRETQYF
TRBD2 | TRBJ2-1 | . | TRBV11-3 | TGTGCCAGCAGCTCCCAGACTAGCAGGGAGCAGTTCTTC | CASSSQTSREQFF
. | TRBJ2-2 | . | TRBV19 | TGTGCCAGTAGAGGGAGAAGCACCGGGGAGCTGTTTTTT | CASRGRSTGELFF
. | TRBJ2-7 | . | TRBV21-1 | TGTGCCAGCAGCAAAGGGGGGAGGGGTGGGACCTACGAGCAGTACTTC | CASSKGGRGGTYEQYF
TRBD2 | TRBJ2-1 | . | TRBV28 | TGTGCCAGCAGTTTCCTTCGGGGGGGGGCCCTCTACAATGAGCAGTTCTTC | CASSFLRGGALYNEQFF
. | TRBJ2-2 | few | TRBV30 | TGTGCCTGGAGAACGGGGGCCGGGGAGCTGTTTTTT | CAWRTGAGELFF
. | TRBJ1-5 | . | TRBV4-3 | TGCGCCAGCAGCCAAGTACAGGGAATCGATCAGCCCCAGCATTTT | CASSQVQGIDQPQHF
. | TRBJ1-4 | . | TRBV6-1 | TGTGCCAGCAGTGGAACGACACCGATCAATGAAAAACTGTTTTTT | CASSGTTPINEKLFF
TRBD1 | TRBJ2-7 | . | TRBV6-1 | TGTGCCAGCAGTGAAGAGGGACAGGCGAGGGAGCAGTACTTC | CASSEEGQAREQYF
. | TRBJ2-5 | . | TRBV14 | TGTGCCAGCAGCCCCGCGGCGGAGACCCAGTACTTC | CASSPAAETQYF
. | TRBJ1-4 | . | TRBV5-8 | TGTGCCAGCACCCGCAGGGGTCTCCTGAGCGGAAAACTGTTTTTT | CASTRRGLLSGKLFF